This TCR beta chain was found in a study of blood T cell repertoires in COVID-19 (TCRdb year 2020). Broadly, across the study: Samples from collaborators originated in the United States, Italy and Spain and spanned both the acute and convalescent phases of COVID-19. Where HLA class I and class II types were available, the types were taken from metadata supplied by the sample provider, not from assay-based typing. Samples were obtained from the ongoing ImmuneRACE study (first 160 participants) and from over 1,000 subjects provided by 6 global collaborators. The repertoires were made available in a free public database intended to serve as a resource for research on the immune response to SARS-CoV-2. The sample metadata nearly always contained a de-identified subject ID, COVID-19 status, age in years and sex. The dataset comprised deeply sampled blood TCRbeta repertoires from subjects exposed to, actively infected with, or recovered from COVID-19. The material from the prospective study consisted of cDNA or gDNA derived from T cells, B-cell-depleted T cells, or PBMCs. Overall results and qualifications from the work: How much clinical and demographic metadata was included differed by source and by participant, and the metadata was provided uncurated.

This clone came up once. Its antigen is not yet known. Qualities for individual bases were not recorded, and no much larger clone is one base off. One collaborating source in Seattle enrolled patients during active infection and followed them longitudinally through the course of disease. Each collaborating institution followed its own protocols to collect whole blood in K2EDTA tubes. For TCRbeta analysis, collaborators shipped samples as frozen whole blood, isolated PBMCs, or DNA extracted from either of those sample types. The germline V gene encodes CDR1 LGHNT and CDR2 FRNRAP. Including cysteine and phenylalanine, the CDR3 has 19 amino acids. The DNA shown is the 57-base CDR3, in frame from base 1. Trimming leaves V shorter by 0 bases and J shorter by 8 bases, with the junction holding 13 bases beyond the gene matches. The immunoSEQ Assay, a bias-controlled multiplex PCR, was used to amplify TCRbeta CDR3 regions from genomic DNA. In the original analysis: Nucleated cell counts per sample were estimated from amplification of reference gene primers within the assay. To quantify the absolute abundance of each unique TCRbeta CDR3 rearrangement, sequence reads were collapsed and filtered. Productive Simpson clonality was computed per sample as the square root of Simpson's diversity index over productive rearrangements. As stored in TCRdb, this immuneACCESS dataset retains in-frame rearrangements with V and J assigned. A fraction of the clones does not appear; measured against another copy, unresolved V genes explain less than half of the discrepancy, and the remainder lacks a known reason. That table is the source of V, J and clone size, and D and trimming were worked out from the DNA. The table for this sample lists approximately 400,000 clones; about 87% of them were counted only once. Over 10% of the sample comes from the top ten.

Input material: peripheral blood. The rearranged chain carries TRBV12-5 and TRBJ2-1; the junction holds 13 bases that match TRBD2. This clonotype originated in a woman aged 45-60 years with COVID-19, enrolled during active disease. The DNA sequence is given as TGTGCTAGTGGTTTGGTAACGAGACTAGCGGGGGGCCCCATCGATGAGCAGTTCTTC. Translated, it gives CASGLVTRLAGGPIDEQFF.